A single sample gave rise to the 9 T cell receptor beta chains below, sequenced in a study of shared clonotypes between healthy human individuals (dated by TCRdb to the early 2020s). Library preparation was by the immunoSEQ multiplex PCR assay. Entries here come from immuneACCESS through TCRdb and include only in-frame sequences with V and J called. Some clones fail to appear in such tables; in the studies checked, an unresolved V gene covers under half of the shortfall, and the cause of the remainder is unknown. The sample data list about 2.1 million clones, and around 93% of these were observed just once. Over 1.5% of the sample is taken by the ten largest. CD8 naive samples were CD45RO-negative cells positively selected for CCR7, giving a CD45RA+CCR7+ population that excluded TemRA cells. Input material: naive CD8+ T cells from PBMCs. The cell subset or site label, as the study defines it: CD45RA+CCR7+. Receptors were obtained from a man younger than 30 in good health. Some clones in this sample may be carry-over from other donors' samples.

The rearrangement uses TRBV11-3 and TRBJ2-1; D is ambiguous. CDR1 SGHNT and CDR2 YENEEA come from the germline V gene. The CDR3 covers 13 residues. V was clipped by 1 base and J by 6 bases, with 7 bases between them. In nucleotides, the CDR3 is TGTGCCAGCAGCTTAGGAGTTGGCAATGAGCAGTTCTTC. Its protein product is CASSLGVGNEQFF.

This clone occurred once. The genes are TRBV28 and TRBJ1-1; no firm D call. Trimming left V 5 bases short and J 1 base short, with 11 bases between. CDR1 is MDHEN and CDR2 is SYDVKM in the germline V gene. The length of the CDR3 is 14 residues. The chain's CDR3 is CASSGGVRNTEAFF. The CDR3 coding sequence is TGTGCCAGCAGTGGAGGTGTAAGGAACACTGAAGCTTTCTTT.

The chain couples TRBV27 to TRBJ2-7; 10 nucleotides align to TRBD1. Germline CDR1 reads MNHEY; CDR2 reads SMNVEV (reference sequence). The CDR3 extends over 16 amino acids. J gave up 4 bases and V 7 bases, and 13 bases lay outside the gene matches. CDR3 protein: CASKTKTGTGVYEQYF. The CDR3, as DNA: TGTGCCAGCAAAACCAAGACCGGGACAGGGGTGTACGAGCAGTACTTC.

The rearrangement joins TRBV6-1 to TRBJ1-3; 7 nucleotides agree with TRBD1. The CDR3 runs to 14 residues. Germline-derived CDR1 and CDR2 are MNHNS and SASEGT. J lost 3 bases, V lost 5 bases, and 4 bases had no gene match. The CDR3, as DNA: TGTGCCAGCAGTCCAGGGGGATTTGGAAACACCATATATTTT. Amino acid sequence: CASSPGGFGNTIYF.

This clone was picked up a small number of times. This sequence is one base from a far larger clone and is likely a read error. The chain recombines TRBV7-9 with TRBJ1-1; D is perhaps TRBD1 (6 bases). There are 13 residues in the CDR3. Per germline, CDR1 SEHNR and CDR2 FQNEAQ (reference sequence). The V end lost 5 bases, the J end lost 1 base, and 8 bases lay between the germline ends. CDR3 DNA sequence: TGTGCCAGCAGCCAGGGACAGAACACTGAAGCTTTCTTT. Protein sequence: CASSQGQNTEAFF.

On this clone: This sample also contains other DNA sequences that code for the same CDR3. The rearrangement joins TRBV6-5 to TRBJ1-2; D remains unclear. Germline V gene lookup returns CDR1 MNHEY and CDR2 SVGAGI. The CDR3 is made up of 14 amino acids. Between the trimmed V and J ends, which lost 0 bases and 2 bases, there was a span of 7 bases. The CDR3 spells CASSYSSLNYGYTF. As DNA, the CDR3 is TGTGCCAGCAGTTACTCGAGTCTAAACTATGGCTACACCTTC.

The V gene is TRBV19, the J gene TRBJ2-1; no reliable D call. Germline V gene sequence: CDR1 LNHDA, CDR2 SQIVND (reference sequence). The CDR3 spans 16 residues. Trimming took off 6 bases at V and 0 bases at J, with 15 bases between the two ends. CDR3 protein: CASRESVLSSYNEQFF. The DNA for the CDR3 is TGTGCCAGTAGGGAGTCGGTCCTGTCCTCCTACAATGAGCAGTTCTTC.

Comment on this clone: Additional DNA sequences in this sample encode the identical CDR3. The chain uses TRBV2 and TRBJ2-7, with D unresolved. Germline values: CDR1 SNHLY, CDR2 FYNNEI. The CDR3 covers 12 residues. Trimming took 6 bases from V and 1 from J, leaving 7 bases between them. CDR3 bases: TGTGCCAGCAGGGGTAGATCCTACGAGCAGTACTTC. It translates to CASRGRSYEQYF.

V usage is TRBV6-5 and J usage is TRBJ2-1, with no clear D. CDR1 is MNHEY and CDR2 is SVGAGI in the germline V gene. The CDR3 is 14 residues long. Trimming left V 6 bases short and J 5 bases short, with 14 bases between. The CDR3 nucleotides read TGTGCCAGCAGCCCAGTTTACAGCAACAATGAGCAGTTCTTC. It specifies CASSPVYSNNEQFF.